This T cell receptor (beta chain) was captured by sequencing in a study of shared clonotypes between healthy human individuals. Turning to the study itself: The composition of the donors was a couple of women and three men aged 18 to 49.

Trimming removed 1 base at V and 7 bases at J, with 20 bases between. Germline values: CDR1 MGHRA, CDR2 YSYEKL. CDR3 length: 16 amino acids. Donors, without exception, were Caucasian adults residing in Nashville, Tennessee. Bulk PBMC genomic DNA spanned ten immunoSEQ deep plates. Sequencing used immunoSEQ multiplex PCR; TCRdb keeps in-frame clones, though not all of them. The sample lists 470,000 or so clones, 78% occurring once. The specimen was PBMCs. This chain joins TRBV4-1 and TRBJ2-7; D may be TRBD2 (6 bases). The clonotype comes from a woman between 35 and 50 years old in good health. Some clones in this sample may be carry-over from other donors' samples. The CDR3 nucleotides are TGCGCCAGCAGCCAAGTCTTCGGGAGCTCCTACGAGGAGCAGTACTTC. Its translation is CASSQVFGSSYEEQYF.